This record concerns one T cell receptor beta chain sequence. This specimen comes from a study of blood T cell repertoires in COVID-19. Study as a whole: Nucleic acid was either cDNA or gDNA, and it came from T cells, B-cell-depleted T cells, or PBMCs.

The protocol was immunoSEQ multiplex PCR, while the TCRdb copy is restricted to in-frame clones and leaves out a portion. The sample holds 180,000 or so clones, about 80% seen once. Sample: peripheral blood. The clonotype was recovered from a human donor with acute or convalescent COVID-19. The donor label of this sample is uncertain.

In nucleotides, the CDR3 is TGTGCCAGCAGCTACGGGACAGGGTATACCCTGCCCGGCTACACCTTC. It codes for CASSYGTGYTLPGYTF. The J gene is TRBJ1-2, the V gene TRBV5-6, with TRBD1 matching 9 bases. The CDR3 has 16 residues. Germline CDR1 reads SGHDT; CDR2 reads YYEEEE. J lost 8 bases, V lost 3 bases, and 14 bases had no gene match.